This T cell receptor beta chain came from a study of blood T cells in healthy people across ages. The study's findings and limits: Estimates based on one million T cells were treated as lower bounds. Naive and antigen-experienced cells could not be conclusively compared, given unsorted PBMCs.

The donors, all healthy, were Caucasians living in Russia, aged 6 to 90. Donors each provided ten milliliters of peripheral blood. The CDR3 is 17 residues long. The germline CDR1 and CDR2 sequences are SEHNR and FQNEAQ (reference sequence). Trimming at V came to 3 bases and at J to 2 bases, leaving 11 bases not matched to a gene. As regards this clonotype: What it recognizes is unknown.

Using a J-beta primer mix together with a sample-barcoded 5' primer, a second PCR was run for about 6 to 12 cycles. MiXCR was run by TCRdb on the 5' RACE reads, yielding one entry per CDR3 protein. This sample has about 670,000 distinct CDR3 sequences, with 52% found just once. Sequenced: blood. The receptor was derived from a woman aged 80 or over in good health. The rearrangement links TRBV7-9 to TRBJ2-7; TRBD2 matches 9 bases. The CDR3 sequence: CASSFGQVAGVPYEQYF. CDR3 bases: TGTGCCAGCAGCTTCGGGCAGGTAGCGGGAGTACCCTACGAGCAGTACTTC.